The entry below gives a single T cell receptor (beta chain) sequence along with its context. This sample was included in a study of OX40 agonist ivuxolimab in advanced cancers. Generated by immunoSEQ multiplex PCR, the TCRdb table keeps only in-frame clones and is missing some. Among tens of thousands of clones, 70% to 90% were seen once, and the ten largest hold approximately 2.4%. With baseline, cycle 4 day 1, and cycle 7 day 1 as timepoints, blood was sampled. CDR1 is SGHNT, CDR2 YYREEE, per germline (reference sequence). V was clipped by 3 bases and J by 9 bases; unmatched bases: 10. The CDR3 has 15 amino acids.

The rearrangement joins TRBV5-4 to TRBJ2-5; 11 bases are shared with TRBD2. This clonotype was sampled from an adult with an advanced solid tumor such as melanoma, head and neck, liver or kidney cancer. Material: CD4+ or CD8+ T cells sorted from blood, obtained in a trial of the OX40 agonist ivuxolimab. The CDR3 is CASSSGTSGPVAQYF. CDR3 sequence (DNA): TGTGCCAGCAGCTCCGGGACTAGCGGCCCGGTGGCCCAGTACTTC.